A selection of T cell receptor beta chains follows, all from one sample in a study of spatial heterogeneity in lung cancer. TCRdb re-called the 5' RACE reads through MiXCR, storing one row per CDR3 protein. This sample has more than 30,000 distinct CDR3 sequences, with approximately 5.6% found just once. The starting material was PBMCs, obtained at surgery. The receptors originated from a female donor with early-stage non-small cell lung cancer. Each CDR3 is given with its conserved first and last residue. The D gene is left open where the match is weak. The size of a clone is reported for some rows only, either as once, few or many, or as a class for expanded clones.

j_gene	v_gene	d_gene	abundance	CDR3nt	CDR3aa
TRBJ1-5	TRBV24-1	.	many	TGTGCCACCAGTGATTTCTCCAATCAGCCCCAGCATTTT	CATSDFSNQPQHF
TRBJ2-5	TRBV29-1	TRBD1	many	TGCAGCGGGCGATTGACAGGGGAAGAGACCCAGTACTTC	CSGRLTGEETQYF
TRBJ1-1	TRBV5-1	TRBD1	many	TGCGCCAGCAGCCGGGACAGTAACACTGAAGCTTTCTTT	CASSRDSNTEAFF
TRBJ1-2	TRBV19	.	.	TGTGCCAGTAGTACCCCATTGGGGACCTATGGCTACACCTTC	CASSTPLGTYGYTF
TRBJ1-4	TRBV28	TRBD1	medium-sized	TGTGCCAGCAGTTTAGGCCCGGGACAGATTAATGAAAAACTGTTTTTT	CASSLGPGQINEKLFF
TRBJ1-2	TRBV29-1	.	many	TGCAGCGTTCGACTGGTCTATGGCTACACCTTC	CSVRLVYGYTF
TRBJ1-1	TRBV5-1	.	.	TGCGCCAGCAGCTGGGGGGCGCGGGGCACTGAAGCTTTCTTT	CASSWGARGTEAFF
TRBJ1-1	TRBV11-2	.	many	TGTGCCAGCAGCTTAGCCCGCCAGGGTAACCCCCCCATTTTCATGAACACTGAAGCTTTCTTT	CASSLARQGNPPIFMNTEAFF
TRBJ1-1	TRBV7-9	.	many	TGTGCCAGCAGCTTCCGGCCAGGGTTGGGTATGACTGAAGCTTTCTTT	CASSFRPGLGMTEAFF
TRBJ2-5	TRBV18	TRBD1	.	TGTGCCAGCTCTGAGGGGGCGGTAGGAGAGACCCAGTACTTC	CASSEGAVGETQYF
TRBJ1-5	TRBV15	.	many	TGTGCCACCAGCAGCTCCCTAAGCCGGGGACTTAGCAATCAGCCCCAGCATTTT	CATSSSLSRGLSNQPQHF
TRBJ1-1	TRBV27	.	many	TGTGCCAGCAGTTTATCGATGGGAAGGCTCACTGAAGCTTTCTTT	CASSLSMGRLTEAFF
TRBJ1-2	TRBV12-5	.	.	TGTGCTAGTGGTTTGGTACTCGGGGGCCCCCCGACTAACTATGGCTACACCTTC	CASGLVLGGPPTNYGYTF
TRBJ1-6	TRBV3-1	.	many	TGTGCCAGCAGCCCATCTCAGGGAAATTCACCCCTCCACTTT	CASSPSQGNSPLHF
TRBJ1-5	TRBV19	.	.	TGTGCCAGTAGTGCCGAGGGGCGTAGCAATCAGCCCCAGCATTTT	CASSAEGRSNQPQHF
TRBJ1-5	TRBV7-2	.	few	TGTGCCAGCAGCTTCCCGGCTTACGGCGGGGGCAATCAGCCCCAGCATTTT	CASSFPAYGGGNQPQHF
TRBJ2-2	TRBV7-9	.	many	TGTGCCAGCGGCCTATATATAGACACCGGGGAGCTGTTTTTT	CASGLYIDTGELFF
TRBJ2-7	TRBV11-2	TRBD2	many	TGTGCCAGCAGCCCCGTTAGCGGGGGGTCCTCCTACGAGCAGTACTTC	CASSPVSGGSSYEQYF
TRBJ2-7	TRBV28	.	many	TGTGCCAGCAGTTTGGGTCCCCTCGAGCAGTACTTC	CASSLGPLEQYF
TRBJ2-7	TRBV13	.	few	TGTGCCAGCAGCTCAACGTACCCCGGGACTGAGGGGTCCGAGCAGTACTTC	CASSSTYPGTEGSEQYF
TRBJ2-3	TRBV10-3	.	many	TGTGCCATCAGAGGACCCACACTTGGCACAGATACGCAGTATTTT	CAIRGPTLGTDTQYF
TRBJ1-2	TRBV10-3	.	many	TGTGCCATCAGTGGCGGGGCGCGGGTTGGCTATGGCTACACCTTC	CAISGGARVGYGYTF
TRBJ2-1	TRBV25-1	.	many	TGTGCCAGCAGTGAATTCCGTTCTAGCTGGGGCAATGAGCAGTTCTTC	CASSEFRSSWGNEQFF
TRBJ1-4	TRBV5-6	.	many	TGTGCCAGCAGTTTTAAGGTTATGAATGAAAAACTGTTTTTT	CASSFKVMNEKLFF
TRBJ1-6	TRBV20-1	.	.	TGCAGTGCTAGAGAGCCGGCATGGGATTCACCCCTCCACTTT	CSAREPAWDSPLHF
TRBJ2-5	TRBV9	TRBD1	.	TGTGCCAGCAGCTCAAGGACAGGGGGGACAGAGACCCAGTACTTC	CASSSRTGGTETQYF
TRBJ2-3	TRBV20-1	.	.	TGCAGTGCTCCCCCCCGGGACCAGGGTGGAGATACGCAGTATTTT	CSAPPRDQGGDTQYF
TRBJ1-5	TRBV2	.	few	TGTGCCAGCAGTGAAGGGACAGCAAAGGAGACCCAGCATTTT	CASSEGTAKETQHF
TRBJ1-3	TRBV11-2	.	many	TGTGCCAGCAGCTCCGGAGTGGGCGGAAACACCATATATTTT	CASSSGVGGNTIYF
TRBJ2-7	TRBV28	.	many	TGTGCCAGCAGTTTAACCTCTCGTTGGGGTGTTTACTTC	CASSLTSRWGVYF
TRBJ1-5	TRBV4-1	.	many	TGCGCCAGCAGCCAAACTATACTTCGCGGGAGCAATCAGCCCCAGCATTTT	CASSQTILRGSNQPQHF
TRBJ1-1	TRBV20-1	TRBD1	few	TGCAGTGCTAGAGCTGGACAGGGTATCACTGAAGCTTTCTTT	CSARAGQGITEAFF
TRBJ2-1	TRBV7-2	TRBD2	.	TGTGCCAGCAGCTTATACGGGGGGGCGGAGCAGTTCTTC	CASSLYGGAEQFF